The 2 T cell receptor beta chains below all came from one sample that was sequenced in a study of T cells in Graves' hyperthyroidism and ophthalmopathy (dated by TCRdb to the late 2010s). The method behind the library was multiplex PCR. Sequencing took place on an Illumina HiSeq 2000. The TCR beta CDR3 regions were amplified from the RNA transcripts. The first round of RT-PCR for the TCR CDR3 was performed with the HTBI primer set and the Qiagen OneStep RT-PCR kit. The public reads were run again by TCRdb, first through fastp at Q25 and then through MiXCR, and only productive beta chains were kept. Rows matching on CDR3 protein sequence are summarized as one entry with the most common DNA and genes. The sample table holds about 640,000 distinct CDR3 sequences, of which about 15% were seen once. The top ten clones comprise around 13% of the sample. The material sequenced was blood. The receptors originated from a woman aged 45-65 years with Graves' ophthalmopathy.

This clonotype was counted a few times. The chain carries TRBV7-3 and TRBJ2-5, with D tentatively TRBD2 (6 bases). The CDR3 is made up of 14 amino acids. Germline V gene lookup returns CDR1 SGHTA and CDR2 FQGTGA. With 5 bases removed from V and 5 bases from J, the gap between germline ends came to 15 bases. The DNA for the CDR3 is TGTGCCAGCAGCGCAGACAGTGGAGGGGAGACCCAGTACTTC. Translation gives CASSADSGGETQYF.

This clonotype showed up many times. V is TRBV7-3 and J is TRBJ2-1; D is tentatively TRBD1 or TRBD2 (6 bases each). The V gene lost 1 base and the J gene lost 9 bases, with 10 bases spanning the gap. Germline CDR1 reads SGHTA; CDR2 reads FQGTGA. The CDR3 has 13 amino acids. The CDR3 is CASSLRGAGEQFF. The DNA of the CDR3 is TGTGCCAGCAGCTTAAGGGGGGCGGGTGAGCAGTTCTTC.